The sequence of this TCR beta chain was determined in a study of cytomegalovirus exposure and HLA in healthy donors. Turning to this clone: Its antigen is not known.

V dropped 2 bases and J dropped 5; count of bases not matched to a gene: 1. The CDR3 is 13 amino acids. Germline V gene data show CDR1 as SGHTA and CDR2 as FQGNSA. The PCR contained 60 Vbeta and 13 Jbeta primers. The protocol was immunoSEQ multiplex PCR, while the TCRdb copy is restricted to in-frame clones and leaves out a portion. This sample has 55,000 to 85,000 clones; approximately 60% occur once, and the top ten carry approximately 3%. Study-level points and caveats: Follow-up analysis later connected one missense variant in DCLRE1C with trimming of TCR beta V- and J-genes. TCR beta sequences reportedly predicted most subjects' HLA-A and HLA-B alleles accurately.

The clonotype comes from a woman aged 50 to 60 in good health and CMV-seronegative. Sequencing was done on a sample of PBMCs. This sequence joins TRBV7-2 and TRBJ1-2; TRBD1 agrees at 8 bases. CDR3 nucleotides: TGTGCCAGCAGCTTAAACAGGGGGTATGGCTACACCTTC. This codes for CASSLNRGYGYTF.